The rows below give T cell receptor beta chains drawn from one sample of a study of control samples from healthy donors and cancer patients. Sequencing was performed with immunoSEQ multiplex PCR; in TCRdb, only in-frame clones are kept and a portion is missing. The data contain 200,000 to 250,000 clones, roughly 94% of them singletons. Specimen: blood. These receptors were taken from a man aged 50 to 60 in good health. Each CDR3 is given with its conserved first and last residue. A D gene is named only where the DNA matches it firmly. Clone size is not always given. Where it is, it says once, few, many or a class for expanded clones.

TRBV2	TRBJ2-2	TRBD2	NA	CASSEGGRTGELFF	TGTGCCAGCAGTGAGGGCGGGAGGACCGGGGAGCTGTTTTTT
TRBV6-5	TRBJ2-2	NA	few	CASGTRVFSTGELFF	TGTGCCAGCGGCACCAGGGTCTTCTCCACCGGGGAGCTGTTTTTT
TRBV6-1	TRBJ1-4	NA	NA	CASSEGATNEKLFF	TGTGCCAGCAGTGAGGGAGCAACTAATGAAAAACTGTTTTTT
TRBV6-5	TRBJ1-1	NA	NA	CASSYRTELMNTEAFF	TGTGCCAGCAGTTACCGGACAGAGTTAATGAACACTGAAGCTTTCTTT
TRBV11-2	TRBJ1-4	TRBD1	few	CASSLHLGTGFNEKLFF	TGTGCCAGCAGCTTACATCTGGGGACAGGGTTTAATGAAAAACTGTTTTTT
TRBV7-8	TRBJ2-3	TRBD2	NA	CASSSIAGSTDTQYF	TGTGCCAGCAGTTCTATAGCGGGGAGCACAGATACGCAGTATTTT
TRBV27	TRBJ1-6	NA	NA	CASSSGFLPLHF	TGTGCCAGCAGTTCAGGATTTCTACCCCTCCACTTT
TRBV6-5	TRBJ1-6	TRBD1	NA	CASSRQGAVNSPLHF	TGTGCCAGCAGCAGACAGGGGGCGGTTAATTCACCCCTCCACTTT
TRBV5-6	TRBJ2-5	NA	NA	CASSQDSLYQETQYF	TGTGCCAGCAGCCAAGACTCGTTGTACCAAGAGACCCAGTACTTC
TRBV28	TRBJ1-2	NA	few	CASSLNRVRLTEGYTF	TGTGCCAGCAGTTTAAACCGAGTCAGATTAACGGAGGGCTACACCTTC
TRBV5-1	TRBJ2-1	TRBD1	NA	CASCQGDRSSYNEQFF	TGCGCCAGCTGCCAGGGGGACAGAAGCTCCTACAATGAGCAGTTCTTC
TRBV3-1/TRBV3-2	TRBJ2-5	NA	NA	CASSSQPMFSRGETQYF	TGTGCCAGCAGCTCCCAGCCAATGTTCAGTCGCGGAGAGACCCAGTACTTC
TRBV2	TRBJ1-5	NA	NA	CASSEGAGNQPQHF	TGTGCCAGCAGTGAAGGGGCCGGCAATCAGCCCCAGCATTTT
TRBV5-4	TRBJ2-5	TRBD1	few	CASSLQGSAETQYF	TGTGCCAGCAGCCTACAGGGGAGCGCGGAGACCCAGTACTTC
TRBV5-1	TRBJ1-2	NA	NA	CASSLALTGAGNGYTF	TGCGCCAGCAGCTTGGCCTTAACGGGGGCAGGGAATGGCTACACCTTC
TRBV7-2	TRBJ2-3	NA	NA	CASSFSGSTDTQYF	TGTGCCAGCAGCTTTAGTGGAAGCACAGATACGCAGTATTTT
TRBV6-2/TRBV6-3	TRBJ2-7	NA	once	CASSPLLGGASYEQYF	TGTGCCAGCAGCCCCTTGCTTGGAGGGGCCTCCTACGAGCAGTACTTC
TRBV19	TRBJ2-1	NA	NA	CASSIEGGPDNEQFF	TGTGCCAGTAGTATAGAGGGGGGGCCTGATAATGAGCAGTTCTTC
TRBV11-2	TRBJ1-2	NA	NA	CASSLGSGTNYGYTF	TGTGCCAGCAGCTTAGGATCAGGCACTAACTATGGCTACACCTTC
TRBV3-1/TRBV3-2	TRBJ1-1	NA	NA	CASSQGPQNEAFF	TGTGCCAGCAGCCAGGGACCTCAAAATGAAGCTTTCTTT
TRBV24-1	TRBJ1-2	NA	NA	CATSDRRGGYTF	TGTGCCACCAGTGACCGACGAGGTGGCTACACCTTC
TRBV2	TRBJ1-2	NA	NA	CASSGPGEVGYGYTF	TGTGCCAGCAGTGGTCCTGGGGAAGTGGGCTATGGCTACACCTTC
TRBV6-5	TRBJ2-3	NA	NA	CAGRRGGRGDTQYF	TGTGCCGGAAGGAGGGGGGGGAGGGGAGATACGCAGTATTTT
TRBV6-2/TRBV6-3	TRBJ1-1	TRBD1	NA	CASSLQGSEAFF	TGTGCCAGCAGCCTACAGGGGTCTGAAGCTTTCTTT
TRBV7-9	TRBJ2-7	NA	NA	CASSLVYEQYF	TGTGCCAGCAGCTTAGTATACGAGCAGTACTTC
TRBV7-9	TRBJ1-3	NA	once	CASSLPFTSGNTIYF	TGTGCCAGCAGCTTACCCTTTACCTCTGGAAACACCATATATTTT
TRBV13	TRBJ2-7	TRBD1	NA	CASSSLRDRSYEQYF	TGTGCCAGCAGCTCCCTCCGGGACAGGTCCTACGAGCAGTACTTC
TRBV3-1/TRBV3-2	TRBJ2-3	TRBD1	NA	CASSQQGVGTQYF	TGTGCCAGCAGCCAGCAGGGGGTAGGTACGCAGTATTTT
TRBV6-2/TRBV6-3	TRBJ1-4	NA	NA	CASSSRLGGNEKLFF	TGTGCCAGCAGTTCTCGATTAGGGGGAAATGAAAAACTGTTTTTT
TRBV14	TRBJ2-1	NA	NA	CASSQGTGRGNEQFF	TGTGCCAGCAGCCAAGGCACGGGGCGGGGTAATGAGCAGTTCTTC
TRBV28	TRBJ2-7	TRBD2	NA	CASSLSGGGGEQYF	TGTGCCAGCAGTTTATCGGGGGGGGGCGGCGAGCAGTACTTC
TRBV5-4	TRBJ2-3	TRBD2	NA	CASSPRSGGGTDTQYF	TGTGCCAGCAGCCCGCGTAGCGGGGGAGGCACAGATACGCAGTATTTT
TRBV6-5	TRBJ2-7	NA	NA	CASSYSRTAGAYEQYF	TGTGCCAGCAGTTACTCGAGAACGGCAGGAGCCTACGAGCAGTACTTC
TRBV19	TRBJ2-1	NA	NA	CASSAQHGAYNEQFF	TGTGCCAGTAGTGCCCAACACGGGGCCTACAATGAGCAGTTCTTC
TRBV5-6	TRBJ1-2	NA	NA	CASSPDRNYGYTF	TGTGCCAGCAGCCCCGACAGGAACTATGGCTACACCTTC
TRBV18	TRBJ1-1	NA	NA	CASSSDTEAFF	TGTGCCAGCTCATCGGACACTGAAGCTTTCTTT
TRBV4-2	TRBJ1-2	NA	NA	CASSQENSQFGYTF	TGTGCCAGCAGCCAAGAAAATTCACAGTTTGGCTACACCTTC
TRBV5-1	TRBJ2-5	TRBD2	NA	CASSWGGSSQETQYF	TGCGCCAGCAGCTGGGGCGGGAGTAGCCAAGAGACCCAGTACTTC
TRBV10-3	TRBJ1-1	NA	NA	CAISESLSNTEAFF	TGTGCCATCAGTGAGTCGCTCAGTAACACTGAAGCTTTCTTT
TRBV7-9	TRBJ1-4	NA	once	CASSLGGWRGLQTNEKLFF	TGTGCCAGCAGCTTAGGGGGGTGGCGGGGTCTTCAAACTAATGAAAAACTGTTTTTT